Below, 3 T cell receptor beta chains from the same sample are listed, as sequenced in a study of neoadjuvant nivolumab and ipilimumab in lung cancer. Using immunoSEQ multiplex PCR, the repertoire was profiled, and TCRdb retains in-frame clones only, with some absent. This sample carries roughly 45,000 clones, around 88% of them seen once, and the ten largest clones take about 3.5%. Sample: blood, taken before neoadjuvant nivolumab, alone or with ipilimumab. The receptors derive from an adult with non-small cell lung cancer. Some clones in this sample may be carry-over from other donors' samples.

V and J are TRBV5-1 and TRBJ2-7; tentative D call: TRBD1 (6 bases). The CDR3 spans 14 residues. Germline V lookup: CDR1 SGHRS, CDR2 YFSETQ. V was pared by 4 bases and J by 0 bases, with 11 bases between. CDR3 coding DNA: TGCGCCAGCAGCACCGGGACACCCTCCTACGAGCAGTACTTC. It codes for CASSTGTPSYEQYF.

As DNA, the CDR3 is TGTGCCAGCAGCCTACAGGGGGCAGATACGCAGTATTTT. Its translation: CASSLQGADTQYF. V usage is TRBV7-6 and J usage is TRBJ2-3, with 8 bases aligning to TRBD1. V lost 5 bases to trimming and J lost 4 bases; unmatched junction nucleotides: 2. This CDR3 has 13 amino acids. Looked up from germline, CDR1 is SGHVS and CDR2 is FNYEAQ. Looking up the rest from reference TRBV7-6 and TRBJ2-3 gives the full variable domain: GAGVSQSPRYKVTKRGQDVALRCDPISGHVSLYWYRQALGQGPEFLTYFNYEAQQDKSGLPNDRFSAERPEGSISTLTIQRTEQRDSAMYRCASSLQGADTQYFGPGTRLTVL.

The rearrangement uses TRBV18 and TRBJ2-4, with D possibly TRBD1 on 7 matching bases. The germline gives CDR1 KGHSH, CDR2 LQKENI. The CDR3 is made up of 17 amino acids. Trimming took off 2 bases at V and 2 bases at J, with 16 bases between the two ends. In nucleotides, the CDR3 is TGTGCCAGCTCACCAAGGCTCCAGGGGGGTCCCAAAAACATTCAGTACTTC. It codes for CASSPRLQGGPKNIQYF.